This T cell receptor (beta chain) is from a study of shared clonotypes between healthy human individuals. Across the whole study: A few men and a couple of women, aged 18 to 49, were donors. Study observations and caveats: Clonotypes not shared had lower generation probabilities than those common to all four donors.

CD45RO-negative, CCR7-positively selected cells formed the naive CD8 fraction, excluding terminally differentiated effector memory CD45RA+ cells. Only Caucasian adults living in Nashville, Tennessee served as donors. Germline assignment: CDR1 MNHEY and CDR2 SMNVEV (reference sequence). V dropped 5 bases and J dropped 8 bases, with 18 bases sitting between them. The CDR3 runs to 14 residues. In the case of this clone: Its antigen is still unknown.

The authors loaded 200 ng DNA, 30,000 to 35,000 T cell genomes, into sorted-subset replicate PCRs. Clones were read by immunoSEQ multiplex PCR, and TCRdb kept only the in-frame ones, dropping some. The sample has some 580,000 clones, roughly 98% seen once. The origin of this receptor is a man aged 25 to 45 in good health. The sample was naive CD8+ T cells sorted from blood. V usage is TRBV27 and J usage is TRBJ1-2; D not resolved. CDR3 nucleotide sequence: TGTGCCAGCAGTCCCTCTGCGGGGTCTAAGGGCTACACCTTC. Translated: CASSPSAGSKGYTF.